These 20 T cell receptor beta chains came from one sample sequenced in a study of beta chain features in type 1 diabetes. Study results and caveats: A moderate, significant TCRB CDR3 shortening appeared in type 1 diabetes across four CD4+ subsets.

The antigens for these receptors are not known. The entirety of the isolated RNA underwent reverse transcription, so expressed TCRB transcripts were sequenced. Sequenced by immunoSEQ multiplex PCR; TCRdb stores in-frame clones only, minus some. The sample holds 240,000 or so clones, around 21% seen once. Sequences were obtained from naive CD4+ T cells from blood. These receptors originate from a woman between 40 and 50 years old with type 1 diabetes.

V gene TRBV19 combines with J gene TRBJ1-2, with D uncertain. V was pared by 9 bases and J by 5 bases, with 19 bases between. In germline, CDR1 is LNHDA, CDR2 SQIVND (reference sequence). The CDR3 extends over 14 amino acids. The CDR3: CASSGLRAGYGYTF. The CDR3 region has the DNA TGTGCCAGCAGTGGGTTGAGAGCGGGGTATGGCTACACCTTC.

Only a few counts were recorded for this clone. CDR3 DNA sequence: TGCGCCAGCAGCCAAGGGGGCGGGGGGCCCTCGGAGCAGTACTTC. Translated, it gives CASSQGGGGPSEQYF. The rearrangement joins TRBV4-3 to TRBJ2-7; the match to TRBD2 covers 8 bases. This CDR3 contains 15 residues. J lost 7 bases, V lost 1 base, and 9 bases had no gene match. CDR1 is LGHNA, CDR2 YSLEER, per germline.

The chain is built from TRBV7-9 and TRBJ2-5, with a weak D call TRBD1 (6 bases). Germline V CDR1 and CDR2: SEHNR, FQNEAQ (reference sequence). This CDR3 contains 18 residues. Trimming took 5 bases from V and 2 from J, leaving 24 bases between them. CDR3 region: CASSLPRGWQGGQETQYF. CDR3 coding DNA: TGTGCCAGCAGCCTCCCTCGAGGGTGGCAAGGGGGACAAGAGACCCAGTACTTC.

The chain couples TRBV4-3 to TRBJ2-1, with 10 bases lining up with TRBD2. Trimming removed 1 base from V and 4 bases from J; junction bases left unmatched: 7. Germline V CDR1 and CDR2: LGHNA, YSLEER. This CDR3 is 17 amino acids long. The CDR3 reads CASSQVGLAGVYNEQFF. CDR3 sequence (DNA): TGCGCCAGCAGCCAAGTAGGCCTAGCGGGGGTTTACAATGAGCAGTTCTTC.

This clone was picked up a small number of times. This CDR3 reads CASSRAGGYEQYF. CDR3 coding DNA: TGTGCCAGCAGCCGGGCGGGAGGCTACGAGCAGTACTTC. V is TRBV25-1 and J is TRBJ2-7; the match to TRBD2 covers 8 bases. The CDR3 consists of 13 residues. Germline loops: CDR1 MGHDK, CDR2 SYGVNS. Trimming removed 6 bases from V and 3 bases from J; junction bases left unmatched: 4.

V is TRBV18 and J is TRBJ1-2; D gene ambiguous. V was clipped by 6 bases and J by 0 bases, with 11 bases between them. This CDR3 contains 14 residues. The germline CDR1 and CDR2 sequences are KGHSH and LQKENI. CDR3 in DNA: TGTGCCAGCTCGACTACCGGGACTAACTATGGCTACACCTTC. Translating it yields CASSTTGTNYGYTF.

There are a few counts of this clone. J is TRBJ1-1 and V is TRBV28; 9 nucleotides line up with TRBD1. Germline loops: CDR1 MDHEN, CDR2 SYDVKM. Trimming took 4 bases from V and 4 from J; bases not matched to a gene: 4. The CDR3 length is 14 residues. DNA for the CDR3: TGTGCCAGCAGTTCGGGACAGGGAATCACTGAAGCTTTCTTT. It yields the protein CASSSGQGITEAFF.

The chain combines TRBV28 with TRBJ2-1; D gene unclear. This CDR3 is 14 amino acids long. The V gene lost 0 bases and the J gene lost 5 bases, with 8 bases spanning the gap. From germline, CDR1 is MDHEN and CDR2 SYDVKM. The CDR3 DNA sequence: TGTGCCAGCAGTTTATGGGGCGAGAACAATGAGCAGTTCTTC. Translated, it gives CASSLWGENNEQFF. Using reference TRBV28 and TRBJ2-1 for the parts outside the CDR3, the full variable domain is DVKVTQSSRYLVKRTGEKVFLECVQDMDHENMFWYRQDPGLGLRLIYFSYDVKMKEKGDIPEGYSVSREKKERFSLILESASTNQTSMYLCASSLWGENNEQFFGPGTRLTVL.

This chain connects TRBV6-5 to TRBJ1-3, with TRBD1 identical over 7 bases. The CDR3 sequence is 13 residues long. The V gene end was trimmed by 8 bases and the J gene end by 7 bases; junction bases not matched to a gene: 8. Germline assignment: CDR1 MNHEY and CDR2 SVGAGI. CDR3 nucleotide sequence: TGTGCCAGCGCAGACAGGGCGAGGAACACCATATATTTT. Protein product: CASADRARNTIYF.

This clone has only a few counts. This chain links TRBV7-3 with TRBJ2-1; 13 bases fit TRBD2. Per germline, CDR1 SGHTA and CDR2 FQGTGA. The V and J ends lost 5 bases and 14 bases, in that order; junction bases with no gene match: 6. The CDR3 is 13 amino acids. The CDR3 DNA is TGTGCCAGCAGCACCGGACTAGCGGGAGAGGAGTTCTTC. Its protein product is CASSTGLAGEEFF.

The chain has TRBV29-1 and TRBJ1-1; D possibly corresponds to TRBD1 (6 bases). Trimming took off 8 bases at V and 4 bases at J, with 23 bases between the two ends. The CDR3 has 15 residues. Germline V CDR1 and CDR2: SQVTM, ANQGSEA. The DNA of the CDR3 is TGCAGCCTTGGGGGACGGGCAGGGGATGGCACTGAAGCTTTCTTT. It yields the protein CSLGGRAGDGTEAFF.

This clone was detected only a few times. Other DNA sequences in this sample translate to the same CDR3. J is TRBJ2-3 and V is TRBV5-1; tentative D call: TRBD1 (6 bases). Germline V lookup: CDR1 SGHRS, CDR2 YFSETQ. V was trimmed by 0 bases and J by 1 base, leaving 6 bases between them. This CDR3 comprises 14 residues. CDR3 coding DNA: TGCGCCAGCAGCTTGGCAGGGGGCACAGATACGCAGTATTTT. It is translated as CASSLAGGTDTQYF. Drawing the rest from reference TRBV5-1 and TRBJ2-3, the complete variable domain is KAGVTQTPRYLIKTRGQQVTLSCSPISGHRSVSWYQQTPGQGLQFLFEYFSETQRNKGNFPGRFSGRQFSNSRSEMNVSTLELGDSALYLCASSLAGGTDTQYFGPGTRLTVL.

This clone was observed a few times. The gene calls are TRBV28 and TRBJ1-5; no clear D. Looked up from germline, CDR1 is MDHEN and CDR2 is SYDVKM. Trimming removed 1 base from V and 6 bases from J, with 7 bases in between. The CDR3 is 13 amino acids. The CDR3 reads CASSLSKSQPQHF. The CDR3 bases are TGTGCCAGCAGTTTATCTAAATCTCAGCCCCAGCATTTT.

This clone was observed a handful of times. This sequence joins TRBV4-3 and TRBJ2-7; no clear D. Per the germline V gene, CDR1 is LGHNA and CDR2 is YSLEER. The CDR3 loop spans 14 amino acids. V lost 1 base to trimming and J lost 0 bases, with 7 bases between them. CDR3 coding DNA: TGCGCCAGCAGCCAAGGGGCCCCCTCCTACGAGCAGTACTTC. The encoded protein is CASSQGAPSYEQYF.

The chain is built from TRBV2 and TRBJ1-5; TRBD1 aligns across 7 bases. This CDR3 is built from 16 residues. Germline lookup yields CDR1 SNHLY and CDR2 FYNNEI. J was trimmed by 3 bases and V by 7 bases; bases with no gene match: 12. The CDR3 nucleotides read TGTGCCAGCACCTTATTCTTTGGACAGGTCAATCAGCCCCAGCATTTT. Translated: CASTLFFGQVNQPQHF. Full variable domain (outside the CDR3, taken from reference TRBV2 and TRBJ1-5): EPEVTQTPSHQVTQMGQEVILRCVPISNHLYFYWYRQILGQKVEFLVSFYNNEISEKSEIFDDQFSVERPDGSNFTLKIRSTKLEDSAMYFCASTLFFGQVNQPQHFGDGTRLSIL.

J is TRBJ1-2 and V is TRBV30, with a tentative D call TRBD1 (6 bases). The CDR3 contains 13 residues. Germline CDR1 GTSNPN, CDR2 SVGIG (reference sequence). The V and J ends lost 5 bases and 8 bases respectively, with 18 bases between them. The DNA of the CDR3 is TGTGCCTGGGGCGGACAGAGTCCCCTAGGCTACACCTTC. This codes for CAWGGQSPLGYTF.

The rearrangement links TRBV28 to TRBJ1-2; a weak D match, TRBD1 (6 bases). The CDR3 sequence is 13 residues long. V was trimmed by 8 bases and J by 5 bases, leaving 15 bases between them. Looked up from germline, CDR1 is MDHEN and CDR2 is SYDVKM. Here the CDR3 reads CASDTGPLYGYTF. CDR3 coding DNA: TGTGCCAGCGACACAGGGCCCCTTTATGGCTACACCTTC.

This clone was detected only a few times. The CDR3 DNA follows: TGTGCCAGCTCACCACCGGCGGGAGTGGGCAACAATGAGCAGTTCTTC. Its translation: CASSPPAGVGNNEQFF. The rearrangement links TRBV18 to TRBJ2-1; 7 nucleotides line up with TRBD2. The CDR3 totals 16 residues. The V and J ends lost 0 bases and 5 bases, in that order; junction bases with no gene match: 7. CDR1 and CDR2 (germline): KGHSH, LQKENI.

The chain carries TRBV7-2 and TRBJ1-5; TRBD1 is a possible D gene (5 bases). V shed 5 bases and J shed 7 bases, with 21 bases lying between them. CDR1 and CDR2 from the germline V gene are SGHTA and FQGNSA. The CDR3 totals 16 residues. The CDR3 loop is CASSPPGVLLHQPQHF. CDR3 DNA: TGTGCCAGCAGCCCCCCGGGGGTCCTACTTCACCAGCCCCAGCATTTT.

The J gene is TRBJ1-2, the V gene TRBV9; D is ambiguous. The V gene lost 4 bases and the J gene lost 4 bases, with 5 bases spanning the gap. Germline CDR1 is SGDLS and CDR2 is YYNGEE. The CDR3 contains 11 residues. The CDR3 region has the DNA TGTGCCAGCAGCTCCAGCTATGGCTACACCTTC. It is translated as CASSSSYGYTF.